These 32 T cell receptor beta chains share one sample of origin, sequenced in a study of shared clonotypes between healthy human individuals. The protocol was immunoSEQ multiplex PCR, while the TCRdb copy is restricted to in-frame clones and leaves out a portion. Seen here are 2 million to 2.5 million clones, over 90% observed once, and the top ten hold about 0.41%. Sequenced material: naive CD4+ T cells from PBMCs. As for subset: CD45RA+ positively selected. The receptor set was obtained from a man aged 18 to 30 in good health. Some clones in this sample may be carry-over from other donors' samples.

The V and J genes are TRBV7-2 and TRBJ1-2, with D maybe TRBD1 (6 bases). The length of the CDR3 is 14 residues. Trimming shortened V by 5 bases and J by 1 base, and 11 bases separated the two germline ends. Germline assignment: CDR1 SGHTA and CDR2 FQGNSA. The CDR3 protein is CASSPPDSNYGYTF. CDR3 DNA: TGTGCCAGCAGCCCCCCGGACAGTAACTATGGCTACACCTTC.

In the case of this clone: The same CDR3 is also encoded by other DNA sequences in this sample. This rearrangement joins TRBV28 to TRBJ1-2, with D possibly matching TRBD1 (5 bases). Germline V CDR1 and CDR2: MDHEN, SYDVKM. Trimming removed 3 bases at V and 7 bases at J, with 9 bases between. This CDR3 comprises 12 residues. The CDR3 protein is CASSFSGAGYTF. CDR3 coding DNA: TGTGCCAGCAGTTTTTCCGGGGCTGGCTACACCTTC.

The rearrangement links TRBV5-1 to TRBJ2-5; no definite D call. The V gene lost 0 bases and the J gene lost 5 bases, with 8 bases spanning the gap. Per germline, CDR1 SGHRS and CDR2 YFSETQ. The CDR3 has 13 residues. In nucleotides, the CDR3 is TGCGCCAGCAGCTTGGGAGTATGGGAGACCCAGTACTTC. This sequence encodes CASSLGVWETQYF. Looking up the rest from reference TRBV5-1 and TRBJ2-5 gives the full variable domain: KAGVTQTPRYLIKTRGQQVTLSCSPISGHRSVSWYQQTPGQGLQFLFEYFSETQRNKGNFPGRFSGRQFSNSRSEMNVSTLELGDSALYLCASSLGVWETQYFGPGTRLLVL.

The chain carries TRBV5-6 and TRBJ1-1; D might be TRBD1 (6 bases). V was trimmed by 4 bases and J by 2 bases, leaving 15 bases between them. The germline V gene has CDR1 SGHDT and CDR2 YYEEEE. There are 15 residues in the CDR3. CDR3 loop: CASSNLGGPNTEAFF. The CDR3 DNA follows: TGTGCCAGCAGCAACCTGGGGGGGCCAAACACTGAAGCTTTCTTT.

The rearrangement links TRBV15 to TRBJ2-7, with TRBD2 matching over 14 bases. CDR3 size: 14 residues. V dropped 6 bases and J dropped 5; count of bases not matched to a gene: 3. Germline loops: CDR1 LNHNV, CDR2 YYDKDF (reference sequence). CDR3 protein: CATRTGLAGDEQYF. The CDR3 DNA reads TGTGCCACCAGGACGGGACTAGCGGGAGACGAGCAGTACTTC.

As for this clone: The same CDR3 also results from other DNA sequences found in this sample. CDR3 amino acids: CASSQNTGELFF. CDR3 coding DNA: TGCGCCAGCAGTCAAAACACCGGGGAGCTGTTTTTT. The rearrangement links TRBV10-1 to TRBJ2-2; D remains ambiguous. Per germline, CDR1 WNHNN and CDR2 SYGVQD (reference sequence). Trimming took 5 bases from V and 2 from J, leaving 3 bases between them. The CDR3 is 12 amino acids.

V usage is TRBV20-1 and J usage is TRBJ2-7, with D unclear. CDR3 length: 10 residues. V lost 5 bases and J 3 bases, leaving 5 bases between the germline ends. Germline CDR1 and CDR2: DFQATT and SNEGSKA (reference sequence). The CDR3 region has the DNA TGCAGTGCTGTCGTCTACGAGCAGTACTTC. Its protein product is CSAVVYEQYF.

This clone was detected only a few times. The chain carries TRBV28 and TRBJ1-1; 8 bases match TRBD1. The CDR3 consists of 13 residues. CDR1 is MDHEN, CDR2 SYDVKM, per germline. With V trimmed by 3 bases and J by 6 bases, 3 bases remained unmatched. CDR3 nucleotide sequence: TGTGCCAGCAGTTTGGACAGGGCGGCTGAAGCTTTCTTT. Translated, it gives CASSLDRAAEAFF.

The chain is built from TRBV28 and TRBJ1-2; TRBD1 is a possible D gene (5 bases). Germline lookup yields CDR1 MDHEN and CDR2 SYDVKM. The CDR3 covers 15 residues. V lost 6 bases, J lost 4 bases, and 18 bases lay in between. CDR3 sequence reads: CASRSPLTVGYGYTF. The DNA of the CDR3 is TGTGCCAGCAGGTCACCCTTGACAGTCGGCTATGGCTACACCTTC.

The V and J genes are TRBV6-5 and TRBJ2-5, with D perhaps TRBD2 (5 bases). The V and J ends lost 1 base and 2 bases respectively, with 11 bases between them. The CDR3 is 15 amino acids. Germline-derived CDR1 and CDR2 are MNHEY and SVGAGI. The CDR3 bases are TGTGCCAGCAGTTACTGGTCTAGCAGGCAAGAGACCCAGTACTTC. Protein product: CASSYWSSRQETQYF.

This rearrangement joins TRBV15 to TRBJ2-3; possibly TRBD2 for D (6 bases). This CDR3 is built from 15 residues. Per the germline V gene, CDR1 is LNHNV and CDR2 is YYDKDF (reference sequence). The V gene lost 5 bases and the J gene lost 0 bases, with 12 bases spanning the gap. The CDR3 region has the DNA TGTGCCACCAGCTTGCGGGATAAGAGCACAGATACGCAGTATTTT. Amino acid sequence: CATSLRDKSTDTQYF.

The chain employs TRBV28 and TRBJ1-1; possible D gene TRBD1, 5 bases. CDR3 size: 15 residues. CDR1 is MDHEN and CDR2 is SYDVKM in the germline V gene. Trimming removed 6 bases from V and 2 bases from J, with 16 bases in between. The CDR3: CASRLRDLPNTEAFF. The DNA for the CDR3 is TGTGCCAGCAGATTAAGGGACCTCCCTAACACTGAAGCTTTCTTT.

Only a few counts were recorded for this clone. CDR3 bases: TGTGCCAGCATGGGGGGTGATGGCTACACCTTC. This translates into CASMGGDGYTF. This chain uses TRBV2 with TRBJ1-2; D perhaps matches TRBD1 (5 bases). The CDR3 length is 11 residues. Trimming shortened V by 7 bases and J by 6 bases, and 9 bases separated the two germline ends. Germline V gene sequence: CDR1 SNHLY, CDR2 FYNNEI.

This chain connects TRBV18 to TRBJ1-2; possible D gene TRBD1, 6 bases. In germline, CDR1 is KGHSH, CDR2 LQKENI. CDR3 length: 15 residues. The V and J ends lost 3 bases and 4 bases respectively, with 15 bases between them. In nucleotides, the CDR3 is TGTGCCAGCTCACCGGGTGGTGGCAGGGGCTATGGCTACACCTTC. This gives the protein CASSPGGGRGYGYTF.

This clone was detected only a few times. The chain is built from TRBV5-1 and TRBJ2-3; 13 nucleotides line up with TRBD2. The CDR3 runs to 16 residues. CDR1 and CDR2 (germline): SGHRS, YFSETQ. The V and J ends lost 5 bases and 4 bases, in that order; junction bases with no gene match: 7. The CDR3 sequence: CASRLSGTSGADTQYF. CDR3 DNA: TGCGCCAGCAGGTTATCCGGGACTAGCGGGGCAGATACGCAGTATTTT. Together with reference TRBV5-1 and TRBJ2-3, the CDR3 gives the full variable domain: KAGVTQTPRYLIKTRGQQVTLSCSPISGHRSVSWYQQTPGQGLQFLFEYFSETQRNKGNFPGRFSGRQFSNSRSEMNVSTLELGDSALYLCASRLSGTSGADTQYFGPGTRLTVL.

V and J are TRBV6-6 and TRBJ1-1; 7 nucleotides align to TRBD1. The CDR3 contains 12 residues. CDR1 and CDR2 (germline): MNHNY, SVGAGI (reference sequence). V was pared by 3 bases and J by 8 bases, with 3 bases of the junction left unmatched. CDR3 sequence: CASSYRQGEAFF. The CDR3 DNA reads TGTGCCAGCAGTTATAGACAGGGAGAAGCTTTCTTT.

V and J are TRBV5-1 and TRBJ1-2, with 7 nucleotides matching TRBD1. This CDR3 has 15 amino acids. V lost 0 bases and J lost 2; bases outside the gene matches: 4. Per the germline V gene, CDR1 is SGHRS and CDR2 is YFSETQ. CDR3 in amino acids: CASSLDLQGNYGYTF. The CDR3 DNA sequence: TGCGCCAGCAGCTTGGACTTACAGGGGAACTATGGCTACACCTTC. The full variable domain, its missing parts supplied by reference TRBV5-1 and TRBJ1-2, is KAGVTQTPRYLIKTRGQQVTLSCSPISGHRSVSWYQQTPGQGLQFLFEYFSETQRNKGNFPGRFSGRQFSNSRSEMNVSTLELGDSALYLCASSLDLQGNYGYTFGSGTRLTVV.

The chain employs TRBV12-5 and TRBJ2-6; D is unresolved. The V end lost 5 bases, the J end lost 6 bases, and 11 bases lay between the germline ends. There are 14 residues in the CDR3. CDR1 LGHNT and CDR2 FRNRAP come from the germline V gene. CDR3 protein: CASGLKDQANVLTF. The CDR3 nucleotides are TGTGCTAGTGGTCTAAAGGACCAGGCCAACGTCCTGACTTTC.

The rearrangement uses TRBV5-5 and TRBJ1-5, with 11 bases that match TRBD1. CDR3 size: 14 residues. Germline V gives CDR1 SGHKS, CDR2 YYEKEE (reference sequence). Trimming cost V 2 bases and J 6 bases; bases outside gene matches: 1. CDR3 amino acids: CASSFGTGGQPQHF. The CDR3 DNA follows: TGTGCCAGCAGCTTCGGGACAGGGGGTCAGCCCCAGCATTTT.

This clone occurred once. Other nucleotide sequences from this sample produce the same CDR3. V usage is TRBV7-9 and J usage is TRBJ2-7; no reliable D call. Germline V gene sequence: CDR1 SEHNR, CDR2 FQNEAQ (reference sequence). The CDR3 is 14 residues long. Trimming left V 1 base short and J 1 base short, with 8 bases between. The CDR3 here is CASSLGASSYEQYF. In DNA, the CDR3 is TGTGCCAGCAGCTTAGGCGCCTCATCCTACGAGCAGTACTTC.

V gene TRBV10-1 combines with J gene TRBJ2-3; 9 nucleotides match TRBD2. Trimming cost V 0 bases and J 7 bases; bases outside gene matches: 8. This CDR3 has 16 amino acids. CDR1 and CDR2 (germline): WNHNN, SYGVQD (reference sequence). The CDR3 reads CASSESRASGTYTQYF. For the CDR3, the DNA is TGCGCCAGCAGTGAGTCGAGGGCTAGCGGGACCTATACGCAGTATTTT.

The chain joins TRBV6-6 to TRBJ1-4; perhaps TRBD1 as D (6 bases). CDR1 is MNHNY and CDR2 is SVGAGI in the germline V gene (reference sequence). Trimming left V 6 bases short and J 0 bases short, with 14 bases between. The CDR3 is 16 residues long. CDR3 DNA: TGTGCCAGCAGGGCGGCGACAGGTGCAACTAATGAAAAACTGTTTTTT. Protein product: CASRAATGATNEKLFF.

This chain links TRBV6-5 with TRBJ1-4; TRBD1 matches 8 bases. The CDR3 spans 14 residues. Unmatched junction bases numbered 7, after V lost 6 bases and J lost 7 bases. Germline V lookup: CDR1 MNHEY, CDR2 SVGAGI. Here the CDR3 DNA reads TGTGCCAGCAGGGCAGGGGGCTCGGGTGAAAAACTGTTTTTT. Protein product: CASRAGGSGEKLFF.

The chain is built from TRBV25-1 and TRBJ1-1; 8 nucleotides line up with TRBD1. Looked up from germline, CDR1 is MGHDK and CDR2 is SYGVNS. The CDR3 length is 17 residues. Trimming cost V 4 bases and J 4 bases; bases outside gene matches: 14. This chain's CDR3 is CASSGNRGTAVFTEAFF. CDR3 in DNA: TGTGCCAGCAGTGGCAACAGGGGGACCGCCGTCTTCACTGAAGCTTTCTTT. Drawing the rest from reference TRBV25-1 and TRBJ1-1, the complete variable domain is EADIYQTPRYLVIGTGKKITLECSQTMGHDKMYWYQQDPGMELHLIHYSYGVNSTEKGDLSSESTVSRIRTEHFPLTLESARPSHTSQYLCASSGNRGTAVFTEAFFGQGTRLTVV.

The chain links TRBV10-3 to TRBJ1-4; D gene unclear. This CDR3 is 13 amino acids long. The germline V gene encodes CDR1 ENHRY and CDR2 SYGVKD. Trimming left V 4 bases short and J 6 bases short, with 9 bases between. CDR3: CAISVGPDEKLFF. The CDR3 DNA reads as TGTGCCATCAGTGTAGGACCGGATGAAAAACTGTTTTTT.

Regarding this clone: The sample has other DNA sequences that encode this CDR3 too. J is TRBJ1-1 and V is TRBV5-5; D is perhaps TRBD1 (6 bases). The V end lost 5 bases, the J end lost 1 base, and 9 bases lay between the germline ends. The CDR3 has 13 residues. CDR1 SGHKS and CDR2 YYEKEE come from the germline V gene (reference sequence). The CDR3 DNA follows: TGTGCCAGCAGTTTACAGGGGAACACTGAAGCTTTCTTT. Translated, it gives CASSLQGNTEAFF.

This chain uses TRBV7-3 with TRBJ2-1; 8 nucleotides agree with TRBD2. This CDR3 region has 14 residues. V lost 4 bases to trimming and J lost 10 bases; unmatched junction nucleotides: 9. From germline, CDR1 is SGHTA and CDR2 FQGTGA. The CDR3 coding sequence is TGTGCCAGCAGCTCACCCGGGAGGGGGGGCGAGCAGTTCTTC. It codes for CASSSPGRGGEQFF.

The chain employs TRBV6-6 and TRBJ2-7, with 9 nucleotides matching TRBD1. The CDR3 has 14 amino acids. Per the germline V gene, CDR1 is MNHNY and CDR2 is SVGAGI (reference sequence). Unmatched junction bases numbered 6, after V lost 6 bases and J lost 3 bases. CDR3 amino acids: CASRLGTGSYEQYF. CDR3 nucleotide sequence: TGTGCCAGCAGACTTGGGACAGGGAGCTACGAGCAGTACTTC.

The chain has TRBV6-6 and TRBJ1-4, with 10 bases fitting TRBD1. The germline CDR1 and CDR2 sequences are MNHNY and SVGAGI (reference sequence). The CDR3 consists of 14 residues. V lost 5 bases and J lost 7; bases outside the gene matches: 4. CDR3 sequence reads: CASSGDRGSEKLFF. For the CDR3, the DNA is TGTGCCAGCAGTGGGGACAGGGGTAGTGAAAAACTGTTTTTT.

The chain is built from TRBV12-5 and TRBJ1-1; maybe TRBD1 (6 bases). The CDR3 is made up of 15 amino acids. The V gene lost 3 bases and the J gene lost 6 bases, with 17 bases spanning the gap. Germline CDR1 and CDR2: LGHNT and FRNRAP. CDR3 sequence: CASGFGGAVPSEAFF. The CDR3 DNA reads TGTGCTAGTGGTTTCGGGGGGGCCGTTCCCTCTGAAGCTTTCTTT.

The rearrangement joins TRBV30 to TRBJ1-3, with unresolved D. The CDR3 covers 11 residues. Germline V gene sequence: CDR1 GTSNPN, CDR2 SVGIG (reference sequence). Deletions cut 3 bases from V and 6 bases from J, with 6 bases between. This CDR3 reads CAWREENTIYF. CDR3 nucleotide sequence: TGTGCCTGGAGGGAGGAAAACACCATATATTTT. The full variable domain, its missing parts supplied by reference TRBV30 and TRBJ1-3, is SQTIHQWPATLVQPVGSPLSLECTVEGTSNPNLYWYRQAAGRGLQLLFYSVGIGQISSEVPQNLSASRPQDRQFILSSKKLLLSDSGFYLCAWREENTIYFGEGSWLTVV.

This clone was seen once. The rearrangement uses TRBV25-1 and TRBJ2-1; D not resolved. This CDR3 has 15 residues. Between the trimmed V and J ends, which lost 5 bases and 2 bases, there was a span of 13 bases. Germline loops: CDR1 MGHDK, CDR2 SYGVNS. The CDR3 nucleotides read TGTGCCAGCAGTATCAGTCCTAGGGCCTACAATGAGCAGTTCTTC. Its protein is CASSISPRAYNEQFF.